These 21 T cell receptor beta chains originate from one sample sequenced in a study of tumor and adjacent non-tumor tissue in lung cancer. The template was RNA from unsorted bulk tissue. More than 3 cm separated this lung sample from the edge of the tumor. TCRbeta libraries were built with three rounds of nested PCR, modified from ARM-PCR. One entry per CDR3 protein results from TCRdb running MiXCR on the multiplex PCR reads. In the table there are over 100,000 distinct CDR3 sequences, 60% to 65% of which are singletons. Material: distant non-tumor lung tissue. The receptors were gathered from a man between 60 and 75 years old with non-small cell lung cancer.

Remarks on this clonotype: Because the CDR3 is missing its conserved closing phenylalanine or tryptophan, this is likely a read error. The chain links TRBV5-6 to TRBJ1-1, with a tentative D call TRBD1 (5 bases). The germline V and J ends were trimmed by 3 bases and 7 bases, with 31 bases remaining between them. CDR1 and CDR2 from the germline V gene are SGHDT and YYEEEE. This CDR3 is 19 amino acids long. This chain's CDR3 is CASSSPVARQTPHDIEAFL. The CDR3 region has the DNA TGTGCCAGCAGCTCACCCGTGGCGAGACAGACACCTCATGACATTGAAGCTTTCCTT.

As concerns this clonotype: One end of the junction does not line up with germline, which may come from a read error. The chain combines TRBV11-1 with TRBJ1-5; D is unclear. Judging by the DNA end, TRBJ2-3 fits better; the J call may be wrong. From germline, CDR1 is SGHAT and CDR2 FQDESV (reference sequence). The CDR3 contains 13 residues. The CDR3 loop is CTSSLALDQPQYF. Written as DNA, the CDR3 is TGTACCAGCAGCTTGGCTCTTGATCAGCCCCAGTATTTT.

In regard to this clonotype: Given the absence of the conserved phenylalanine or tryptophan at the CDR3 end, a read error is likely. The DNA is left out, because the CDR3 cannot be placed on it with certainty; the CDR3 is given as TCRdb lists it. V gene TRBV11-2 combines with J gene TRBJ1-2; the table's D call TRBD1 went unverified against the DNA. Germline V CDR1 and CDR2: SGHAT, FQNNGV. The CDR3 length is 14 residues, termini included. The CDR3 spells CTSSTSAGVGGCTV.

A few counts support this clonotype. This chain joins TRBV14 and TRBJ1-1; 7 nucleotides agree with TRBD1. Germline CDR1 reads SGHDN; CDR2 reads FVKESK. There are 12 residues in the CDR3. V was clipped by 4 bases and J by 7 bases; unmatched bases: 3. CDR3 sequence: CASSPDRREAFF. CDR3 DNA sequence: TGTGCCAGCAGCCCGGACAGGCGTGAAGCTTTCTTT.

This clonotype has a count of ten or more. The chain uses TRBV6-1 and TRBJ1-6; D is undetermined. The CDR3 extends over 14 amino acids. Trimming removed 11 bases from V and 3 bases from J, with 14 bases in between. The germline V gene encodes CDR1 MNHNS and CDR2 SASEGT. The CDR3 DNA reads TGTGCCCTAGGCGGGGAAGACTATAATTCACCCCTCCACTTT. Translated, it gives CALGGEDYNSPLHF.

Comments on this clonotype: Since a much larger clone is just one base distant, this may be a read error. The chain combines TRBV5-4 with TRBJ2-1; unclear D gene. There are 14 residues in the CDR3. Germline CDR1 SGHNT, CDR2 YYREEE (reference sequence). The CDR3 protein is CVSSPRLDHNEQFF. The CDR3 nucleotides read TGTGTCAGCAGCCCAAGACTGGATCACAATGAGCAGTTCTTC. The full variable domain, with the rest looked up from reference TRBV5-4 and TRBJ2-1, is ETGVTQSPTHLIKTRGQQVTLRCSSQSGHNTVSWYQQALGQGPQFIFQYYREEENGRGNFPPRFSGLQFPNYSSELNVNALELDDSALYLCVSSPRLDHNEQFFGPGTRLTVL.

This clonotype has a handful of counts. A much larger clone sits a single nucleotide away, making a read error possible. The rearrangement joins TRBV12-5 to TRBJ2-5; no clear D gene. The CDR3 is 10 amino acids. Germline CDR1 LGHNT, CDR2 FRNRAP. Trimming cost V 11 bases and J 5 bases, with 9 bases left between them. The CDR3 DNA reads as TGTGCTGGTGCGGTGGAGACCCAGTACTTC. This translates into CAGAVETQYF.

Remarks on this clonotype: Because it lacks the conserved phenylalanine or tryptophan at the end, this CDR3 is likely a read error. The V gene is TRBV11-1, the J gene TRBJ2-7; weak D call: TRBD1 (6 bases). Germline V CDR1 and CDR2: SGHAT, FQDESV (reference sequence). This CDR3 is built from 15 residues. The CDR3 region is CARSLLQGSLREQYL. CDR3 coding DNA: TGTGCCAGGAGCTTACTACAGGGCTCTTTGAGGGAGCAGTACTTA.

The chain joins TRBV25-1 to TRBJ2-7; D is perhaps TRBD2 (5 bases). CDR3 length: 14 amino acids. Per germline, CDR1 MGHDK and CDR2 SYGVNS. The V end lost 6 bases, the J end lost 12 bases, and 24 bases lay between the germline ends. The CDR3 nucleotides are TGTGCCAGCAGCGGTATGGCGGGTACCTACGAGTGGTACTTC. Translating gives CASSGMAGTYEWYF.

This clonotype was recorded only once. One end of the junction fails to match germline, which may point to a read error. The chain joins TRBV11-2 to TRBJ2-2; TRBD2 agrees at 14 bases. CDR3 length: 18 amino acids. Germline CDR1 is SGHAT and CDR2 is FQNNGV. For the CDR3, the DNA is TGTGCCAACAGCTCGGGACTAGCGGGAGAGACGAACACCCGGGAGCTGTTTTTT. This encodes CANSSGLAGETNTRELFF.

The V gene is TRBV29-1, the J gene TRBJ2-1, with D maybe TRBD2 (6 bases). CDR3 size: 14 residues. Germline CDR1 and CDR2: SQVTM and ANQGSEA. The CDR3 DNA follows: TGCAGGTCGGACGGGAGAAACTCCTACAATGAGCAGTTCTTC. Its protein is CRSDGRNSYNEQFF.

This chain uses TRBV5-1 with TRBJ2-3, with D unclear. The CDR3 extends over 13 amino acids. Germline CDR1 reads SGHRS; CDR2 reads YFSETQ. The V end was cut by 0 bases, the J end by 5 bases, with 7 bases between. The CDR3 here is CASSLGSRDTQYF. The CDR3 bases are TGCGCCAGCAGCTTGGGCTCGAGAGATACGCAGTATTTT.

The CDR3 loop is CASSRALDRGHYEYTF. The CDR3 nucleotides read TGTGCCAGCAGCCGGGCATTGGACAGGGGGCACTATGAGTACACCTTC. This sequence joins TRBV4-2 and TRBJ1-2, with 11 positions matching TRBD1. Germline V gene lookup returns CDR1 LGHNA and CDR2 YNFKEQ. With 4 bases clipped from V and 11 bases from J, the junction kept 15 bases outside the gene matches. The length of the CDR3 is 16 residues.

The gene calls are TRBV4-2 and TRBJ2-3; D might be TRBD2 (6 bases). The germline V gene has CDR1 LGHNA and CDR2 YNFKEQ. The V gene lost 9 bases and the J gene lost 0 bases, with 16 bases spanning the gap. This CDR3 contains 15 residues. DNA of the CDR3: TGTGCCAGTGGCCAAGGAGGGGCTAGCACAGATACGCAGTATTTT. Translated, it gives CASGQGGASTDTQYF.

Comment on this clonotype: This may be a read error, as it is one base from a much larger clone. No conserved phenylalanine or tryptophan is present at the end of the CDR3, so a read error is the likely explanation. The gene calls are TRBV7-9 and TRBJ2-7; TRBD1 agrees at 7 bases. Germline trimming cut 3 bases from V and 2 bases from J; bases unmatched to any gene: 7. Germline V gives CDR1 SEHNR, CDR2 FQNEAQ (reference sequence). The CDR3 covers 15 residues. The CDR3 bases are TGTGCCAGCAGCTTCTTAACAGGGGAGACCTACGAGCAGTACTTA. It specifies CASSFLTGETYEQYL.

With regard to this clonotype: This sequence may be a read error, since a much larger clone differs from it by one base. The V gene is TRBV5-1, the J gene TRBJ2-7; D gene unclear. CDR3 size: 14 residues. CDR1 is SGHRS, CDR2 YFSETQ, per germline. The V gene lost 3 bases and the J gene lost 2 bases, with 12 bases spanning the gap. The DNA for the CDR3 is TGCGCCAGCAGCTACGAGACGGCACCCTACGAGCAGTACTTC. Translating it yields CASSYETAPYEQYF. Variable domain in full (rest from reference TRBV5-1 and TRBJ2-7): KAGVTQTPRYLIKTRGQQVTLSCSPISGHRSVSWYQQTPGQGLQFLFEYFSETQRNKGNFPGRFSGRQFSNSRSEMNVSTLELGDSALYLCASSYETAPYEQYFGPGTRLTVT.

A remark on this clonotype: Since a much larger clone is just one base distant, this may be a read error. The chain uses TRBV11-2 and TRBJ1-2, with D hard to call. The CDR3 runs 11 residues. Trimming removed 5 bases from V and 7 bases from J, with 8 bases in between. Germline V gene sequence: CDR1 SGHAT, CDR2 FQNNGV. The CDR3 DNA follows: TGTGCCAGCAGCCGGTGGGGTGGCTACACCTTC. Encoded protein: CASSRWGGYTF.

As to this clonotype: A much bigger clone sits one base away, suggesting this may be a read error. The chain recombines TRBV5-6 with TRBJ2-5, with unresolved D. Per germline, CDR1 SGHDT and CDR2 YYEEEE. The length of the CDR3 is 13 residues. The chain's CDR3 is CASSLVMQEIQYF. The CDR3 bases are TGTGCCAGCAGCTTGGTTATGCAAGAGATCCAGTACTTC.

This clonotype was recorded many times. The genes are TRBV12-3 or TRBV12-4 and TRBJ2-4; TRBD1 matches at 10 bases. Trimming removed 4 bases from V and 0 bases from J; junction bases left unmatched: 9. CDR3 size: 18 residues. The CDR3, as DNA: TGTGCCAGCAGTTCGAAGGACAGGGGGGAAAAAGCCAAAAACATTCAGTACTTC. Protein sequence: CASSSKDRGEKAKNIQYF.

Regarding this clonotype: A much larger clone lies one base from this, so it may be a read error. This chain links TRBV7-9 with TRBJ2-3; 7 bases are a match to TRBD1. Germline V gene data show CDR1 as SEHNR and CDR2 as FQNEAQ (reference sequence). The CDR3 loop spans 14 amino acids. Here the CDR3 DNA reads TGTGCCAGCACCTTATTAGGGGGCACAGATAGGCAGTATTTT. Its protein product is CASTLLGGTDRQYF.

Note on this clonotype: One end of the junction fails to match germline, which may point to a read error. In DNA, the CDR3 is TGCGCCAGAAGCCAAGTCCTATCGGGAGATATTGAGCAGTTCTTC. Protein product: CARSQVLSGDIEQFF. The chain recombines TRBV4-3 with TRBJ2-1; TRBD2 is a possible D gene (6 bases). Germline V lookup: CDR1 LGHNA, CDR2 YSLEER. The CDR3 is made up of 15 amino acids.